This paragraph reports one T cell receptor (beta chain). Its antigen is unknown. The sample belongs to a study of T cells after posttransplantation cyclophosphamide. Study-wide results and limits: Donor-recipient repertoire similarity was low at 1-2 months, rising over year one.

Sequenced by immunoSEQ multiplex PCR; TCRdb stores in-frame clones only, minus some. Listed for the sample are roughly 35,000 clones, none seen a single time. Sequenced: PBMCs. This TCR was sampled from a girl aged 5-17 years in good health, CMV-negative, and a related stem cell transplant donor.

The CDR3 here is CASSHEPGQGLLDGSPLHF. In nucleotides, the CDR3 is TGCGCCAGCAGCCATGAACCGGGACAGGGCCTACTAGACGGTTCACCCCTCCACTTT. This rearrangement joins TRBV4-3 to TRBJ1-6; 9 nucleotides line up with TRBD1. Germline loops: CDR1 LGHNA, CDR2 YSLEER. V lost 3 bases, J lost 9 bases, and 18 bases stayed unmatched. The CDR3 spans 19 residues.